The 10 T cell receptor beta chains below were found in one sample sequenced in a study of blood T cells in healthy people across ages. Alongside a J-beta primer mix, a sample-barcoded 5' primer served in a second PCR lasting about 7 to 12 cycles. TCRdb called the 5' RACE reads again in MiXCR, with one record for every CDR3 protein. This sample has fewer than 1.5 million distinct CDR3 sequences, with 42% found just once. Material: blood. These receptors originate from a woman aged 18-35 years in good health.

V is TRBV20-1 and J is TRBJ1-1, with D perhaps TRBD1 (5 bases). The germline CDR1 and CDR2 sequences are DFQATT and SNEGSKA (reference sequence). CDR3 length equals 12 residues. The CDR3 reads CTLRRQLDEAFF. CDR3 coding DNA: TGCACCCTCAGGAGACAGTTGGATGAAGCTTTCTTT.

As DNA, the CDR3 is TGTGCCAGCAGTGACGGACAGTTCATGAATCAGCCCCAGCATTTT. Its translation: CASSDGQFMNQPQHF. V is TRBV6-1 and J is TRBJ1-5; a weak D match, TRBD1 (6 bases). The CDR3 contains 15 residues. V was shortened by 3 bases and J by 4 bases, with 13 bases between the two germline ends. Germline-derived CDR1 and CDR2 are MNHNS and SASEGT.

V and J are TRBV7-9 and TRBJ2-7; D ambiguous. Germline V gene data show CDR1 as SEHNR and CDR2 as FQNEAQ (reference sequence). This CDR3 has 13 amino acids. V lost 4 bases, J lost 3 bases, and 10 bases lay in between. The CDR3 reads CASSSTTIYEQYF. CDR3 nucleotides: TGTGCCAGCAGCTCGACCACCATCTACGAGCAGTACTTC.

This chain joins TRBV18 and TRBJ2-3; D unresolved. Trimming stripped 0 bases from V and 0 bases from J, with 13 bases between. This CDR3 has 17 residues. The germline V gene has CDR1 KGHSH and CDR2 LQKENI. Here the CDR3 DNA reads TGTGCCAGCTCACCACCGCAGGTTTTGACTAGCACAGATACGCAGTATTTT. It specifies CASSPPQVLTSTDTQYF.

J is TRBJ2-1 and V is TRBV3-1; 7 bases fit TRBD1. Germline V lookup: CDR1 LGHDT, CDR2 YNNKEL (reference sequence). This CDR3 is built from 14 residues. Trimming at V came to 5 bases and at J to 6 bases, leaving 7 bases not matched to a gene. The CDR3 sequence is CASSSREGANEQFF. For the CDR3, the DNA is TGTGCCAGCAGCTCTCGTGAGGGGGCCAATGAGCAGTTCTTC.

This clonotype showed up many times. The V gene is TRBV28, the J gene TRBJ1-2; 8 bases are shared with TRBD1. Germline lookup yields CDR1 MDHEN and CDR2 SYDVKM. With V trimmed by 6 bases and J by 4 bases, 4 bases remained unmatched. CDR3 length: 13 amino acids. The CDR3 bases are TGTGCCAGCAGCCGGACAGGGATCTATGGCTACACCTTC. This translates into CASSRTGIYGYTF.

The genes are TRBV11-2 and TRBJ2-3; D gene ambiguous. The CDR3 loop spans 12 amino acids. CDR1 is SGHAT, CDR2 FQNNGV, per germline. The V end was cut by 5 bases, the J end by 5 bases, with 8 bases between. CDR3 DNA: TGTGCCAGCAGCACGGTGGGAGATACGCAGTATTTT. This codes for CASSTVGDTQYF.

This chain connects TRBV5-6 to TRBJ2-1, with 7 nucleotides matching TRBD1. Germline CDR1 SGHDT, CDR2 YYEEEE. The CDR3 has 14 amino acids. V lost 4 bases, J lost 11 bases, and 12 bases stayed unmatched. The CDR3, as DNA: TGTGCCAGCAGCCAAGACAGGGTTCGGATACAGCAGTTCTTC. Amino acid sequence: CASSQDRVRIQQFF. The whole variable domain, remainder taken from reference TRBV5-6 and TRBJ2-1, is DAGVTQSPTHLIKTRGQQVTLRCSPKSGHDTVSWYQQALGQGPQFIFQYYEEEERQRGNFPDRFSGHQFPNYSSELNVNALLLGDSALYLCASSQDRVRIQQFFGPGTRLTVL.

V and J are TRBV14 and TRBJ2-1; 7 nucleotides agree with TRBD2. The tail of the sequence fits TRBJ2-7 better, so the J call may be wrong. Germline CDR1 reads SGHDN; CDR2 reads FVKESK. The CDR3 is 19 residues long. CDR3 in DNA: TGTGCCAGCAGCCAAGTAGCGGGCTCAACTAGCCCCACGTACAATGAGCAGTACTTC. It specifies CASSQVAGSTSPTYNEQYF.

The chain carries TRBV5-1 and TRBJ1-2, with D uncertain. Trimming shortened V by 2 bases and J by 7 bases, and 15 bases separated the two germline ends. From germline, CDR1 is SGHRS and CDR2 YFSETQ. The CDR3 spans 14 residues. This chain's CDR3 is CASSLPIEGFGYTF. In DNA form, the CDR3 reads TGCGCCAGCAGCTTACCCATCGAAGGTTTTGGCTACACCTTC.